The 21 T cell receptor beta chains given below trace back to one sample, sequenced in a study of T cells in Graves' hyperthyroidism and ophthalmopathy. Amplified TCR beta CDR3 regions derived from RNA transcripts. First-round RT-PCR targeting the TCR CDR3 was performed with the HTBI primer set. From the multiplex PCR reads, TCRdb called clonotypes with MiXCR, one entry per CDR3 protein. The sample consists of 800,000 or so distinct CDR3 sequences, about 38% of them appearing once. The sequencing input was blood. Receptors were obtained from a man aged 18 to 29 with Graves' hyperthyroidism.

This clonotype was counted ten times or more. The chain is built from TRBV7-9 and TRBJ2-7; TRBD2 aligns across 7 bases. Per the germline V gene, CDR1 is SEHNR and CDR2 is FQNEAQ (reference sequence). V lost 2 bases to trimming and J lost 0 bases; unmatched junction nucleotides: 7. The CDR3 is made up of 16 amino acids. CDR3 DNA: TGTGCCAGCAGCTTACGGGAGCGGGGAAACTCCTACGAGCAGTACTTC. This gives the protein CASSLRERGNSYEQYF.

This clonotype was seen ten or more times. CDR3 in amino acids: CASSIWGGSEAFF. CDR3 DNA: TGTGCCAGTAGTATTTGGGGAGGCTCTGAAGCTTTCTTT. This chain connects TRBV19 to TRBJ1-1; no firm D call. The CDR3 is 13 amino acids. Per the germline V gene, CDR1 is LNHDA and CDR2 is SQIVND (reference sequence). Trimming left V 3 bases short and J 6 bases short, with 11 bases between.

This clonotype was seen repeatedly, ten times or more. The CDR3 DNA sequence: TGCAGCGTTGAAGATATAAGGGATGGCACTGAAGCTTTCTTT. It codes for CSVEDIRDGTEAFF. This chain links TRBV29-1 with TRBJ1-1; unclear D gene. CDR1 is SQVTM and CDR2 is ANQGSEA in the germline V gene. The CDR3 is 14 amino acids. Trimming pared 0 bases from V and 4 bases from J, leaving 12 bases between.

This clonotype was found a few times. The J gene is TRBJ1-1, the V gene TRBV2; D remains unclear. The CDR3 runs to 16 residues. Germline values: CDR1 SNHLY, CDR2 FYNNEI. Between the trimmed V and J ends, which lost 3 bases and 7 bases, there was a span of 21 bases. Here the CDR3 reads CASSDGRSRKSVEAFF. The CDR3 DNA reads as TGTGCCAGCAGTGATGGGCGGAGCAGGAAAAGTGTTGAAGCTTTCTTT.

This clonotype was seen only a few times. This chain connects TRBV20-1 to TRBJ2-7; 10 bases fit TRBD1. The V segment lost 6 bases and the J segment 2 bases; nucleotides outside the gene matches: 10. CDR1 and CDR2 from the germline V gene are DFQATT and SNEGSKA (reference sequence). The CDR3 totals 15 residues. The CDR3 DNA is TGCAGTGCGTGGCCCGGGACAGGGGCCACCTACGAGCAGTACTTC. Protein product: CSAWPGTGATYEQYF.

This chain uses TRBV10-3 with TRBJ1-5; 8 nucleotides match TRBD1. Germline-derived CDR1 and CDR2 are ENHRY and SYGVKD. The CDR3 sequence is 15 residues long. The J segment lost 4 bases and the V segment lost 10 bases, leaving 12 bases of the junction unmatched. CDR3 DNA sequence: TGTGCCAGCAGATATGGACAGGGTGAAAATCAGCCCCAGCATTTT. Amino acid sequence: CASRYGQGENQPQHF.

This clonotype was counted ten times or more. The chain links TRBV6-5 to TRBJ1-6; D remains unclear. Trimming cost V 5 bases and J 9 bases, with 14 bases left between them. CDR3 size: 14 residues. Germline CDR1 reads MNHEY; CDR2 reads SVGAGI. CDR3 DNA sequence: TGTGCCAGCAGTGACGCAGTAAATAGTTCACCCCTCCACTTT. The encoded protein is CASSDAVNSSPLHF.

Worth noting for this clonotype: Since a much larger clone is just one base distant, this may be a read error. The V call is TRBV19, the J call TRBJ1-3; no firm D call. Germline assignment: CDR1 LNHDA and CDR2 SQIVND (reference sequence). The CDR3 covers 15 residues. The CDR3 sequence is CAGSIDRTAGNTIYF. Written as DNA, the CDR3 is TGTGCCGGTAGTATAGATCGGACGGCTGGAAACACCATATATTTT.

The chain joins TRBV9 to TRBJ2-1, with D hard to call. CDR3 length: 13 residues. Trimming cost V 3 bases and J 3 bases, with 7 bases left between them. Looked up from germline, CDR1 is SGDLS and CDR2 is YYNGEE. The CDR3 DNA reads TGTGCCAGCAGCGGACGGAACTACAATGAGCAGTTCTTC. This gives the protein CASSGRNYNEQFF.

The chain joins TRBV7-4 to TRBJ1-5; no clear D. CDR3 length: 19 amino acids. CDR1 and CDR2 (germline): SGHVT, SQSDAQ. The V end lost 5 bases, the J end lost 0 bases, and 23 bases lay between the germline ends. The CDR3 protein is CASSLTAGRIYHSNQPQHF. CDR3 DNA sequence: TGTGCCAGCAGCCTCACGGCAGGTCGGATCTACCATAGCAATCAGCCCCAGCATTTT.

This clonotype has a handful of counts. The CDR3 carries no conserved terminal phenylalanine or tryptophan, so it likely arises from a read error. It is unclear where the CDR3 begins or ends on the DNA, so no DNA is shown, and the CDR3 is as TCRdb lists it. The chain combines TRBV20-1 with TRBJ2-5; the table names TRBD2, a call not compared with the DNA. In germline, CDR1 is DFQATT, CDR2 SNEGSKA (reference sequence). The CDR3 adds up to 8 amino acids, both ends counted. CDR3 sequence: CSAEGLAG.

This clonotype showed up many times. The chain joins TRBV5-1 to TRBJ1-1; D remains ambiguous. Deletions cut 5 bases from V and 12 bases from J, with 17 bases between. CDR1 and CDR2 (germline): SGHRS, YFSETQ. The length of the CDR3 is 12 residues. In DNA form, the CDR3 reads TGCGCCAGCAGACCTGACCGGGGATGGACTTTCTTT. Its protein is CASRPDRGWTFF.

A note on this clonotype: A much bigger clone sits one base away, suggesting this may be a read error. This rearrangement joins TRBV29-1 to TRBJ1-1; D is ambiguous. Trimming took off 4 bases at V and 1 base at J, with 10 bases between the two ends. Germline V gives CDR1 SQVTM, CDR2 ANQGSEA. The CDR3 covers 13 residues. CDR3 loop: CSVVEQRNTEAFF. The CDR3 nucleotides read TGCAGCGTTGTAGAACAACGGAACACTGAAGCTTTCTTT.

This clonotype has just a few counts. This chain uses TRBV7-2 with TRBJ1-1; D is ambiguous. The CDR3 totals 11 residues. Trimming shortened V by 6 bases and J by 6 bases, and 8 bases separated the two germline ends. Per germline, CDR1 SGHTA and CDR2 FQGNSA. Here the CDR3 DNA reads TGTGCCAGCAGGGGCTATGCTGAAGCTTTCTTT. This translates into CASRGYAEAFF.

The gene calls are TRBV29-1 and TRBJ2-5; maybe TRBD1 (6 bases). Germline CDR1 is SQVTM and CDR2 is ANQGSEA. CDR3 length: 13 amino acids. V lost 5 bases and J lost 5, with 15 bases in between. DNA for the CDR3: TGCAGCGTTCCTCAGGGGAGCCGGGAGACCCAGTACTTC. Amino acid sequence: CSVPQGSRETQYF.

The J gene is TRBJ1-4, the V gene TRBV12-3 or TRBV12-4; TRBD1 matches 7 bases. The CDR3 runs 13 residues. J lost 12 bases, V lost 10 bases, and 14 bases had no gene match. In DNA, the CDR3 is TGTGCCATCAGACCGACAGGGAACGGAGAACTGTTTTTT. It specifies CAIRPTGNGELFF.

The gene calls are TRBV5-4 and TRBJ2-2, with 8 nucleotides matching TRBD2. Germline V CDR1 and CDR2: SGHNT, YYREEE (reference sequence). V shed 4 bases and J 6 bases; nucleotides not matched to a gene: 2. CDR3 length: 13 amino acids. CDR3 DNA: TGTGCCAGCAGCGCCGGGGGGGCCGGGGAGCTGTTTTTT. Encoded protein: CASSAGGAGELFF.

The gene calls are TRBV12-3 or TRBV12-4 and TRBJ2-7, with TRBD2 identical over 7 bases. This CDR3 region has 12 residues. V dropped 3 bases and J dropped 6; count of bases not matched to a gene: 2. CDR3 nucleotide sequence: TGTGCCAGCAGTTTTCGGGAGGCCGAGCAGTACTTC. Translation gives CASSFREAEQYF.

This clonotype was counted at least ten times. The chain joins TRBV29-1 to TRBJ2-5; unclear D gene. CDR1 and CDR2 from the germline V gene are SQVTM and ANQGSEA. The CDR3 consists of 13 residues. V lost 7 bases and J 1 base, leaving 13 bases between the germline ends. CDR3 sequence: CSGFRSLQETQYF. The DNA for the CDR3 is TGCAGCGGGTTTAGGAGTCTCCAAGAGACCCAGTACTTC.

To note about this clonotype: One junction end disagrees with the germline gene, perhaps due to a read error. The chain uses TRBV12-3 or TRBV12-4 and TRBJ1-5; perhaps TRBD1 as D (5 bases). The CDR3 totals 16 residues. CDR3 coding DNA: TGTGCCATCAGTGAAGCCCCGGGACCTAGCAATCAGCCCCAGCATTTT. The encoded protein is CAISEAPGPSNQPQHF.

A remark on this clonotype: This may come from a read error, since a much larger clone is one base off. The chain carries TRBV25-1 and TRBJ2-2; TRBD2 matches 7 bases. CDR1 MGHDK and CDR2 SYGVNS come from the germline V gene. CDR3 length: 15 residues. V lost 7 bases and J lost 4; bases outside the gene matches: 9. The CDR3 loop reads CASNTSEASTGELFF. The CDR3 DNA reads as TGTGCCAGCAACACTAGCGAAGCGAGCACCGGGGAGCTGTTTTTT.